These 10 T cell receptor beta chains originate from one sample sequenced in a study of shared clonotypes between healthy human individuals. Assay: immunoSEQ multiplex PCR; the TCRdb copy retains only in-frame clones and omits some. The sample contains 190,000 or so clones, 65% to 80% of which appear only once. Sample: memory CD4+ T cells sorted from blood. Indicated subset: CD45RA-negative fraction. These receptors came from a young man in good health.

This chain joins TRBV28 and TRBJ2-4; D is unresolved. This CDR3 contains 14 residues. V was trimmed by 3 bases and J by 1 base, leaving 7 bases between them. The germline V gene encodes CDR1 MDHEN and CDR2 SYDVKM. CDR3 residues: CASSFTMAKNIQYF. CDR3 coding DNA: TGTGCCAGCAGTTTCACTATGGCCAAAAACATTCAGTACTTC.

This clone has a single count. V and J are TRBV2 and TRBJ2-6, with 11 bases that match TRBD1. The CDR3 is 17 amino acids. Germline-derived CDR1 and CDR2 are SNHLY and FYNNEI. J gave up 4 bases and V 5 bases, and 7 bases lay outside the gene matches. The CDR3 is CASSFGQGARGANVLTF. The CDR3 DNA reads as TGTGCCAGCAGTTTTGGACAGGGGGCGCGAGGGGCCAACGTCCTGACTTTC.

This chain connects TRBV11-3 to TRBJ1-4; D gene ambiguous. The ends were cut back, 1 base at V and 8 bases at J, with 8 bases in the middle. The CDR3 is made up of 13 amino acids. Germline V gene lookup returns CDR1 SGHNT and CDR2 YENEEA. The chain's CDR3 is CASSLGPREKLFF. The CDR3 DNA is TGTGCCAGCAGCTTAGGCCCGAGAGAAAAACTGTTTTTT.

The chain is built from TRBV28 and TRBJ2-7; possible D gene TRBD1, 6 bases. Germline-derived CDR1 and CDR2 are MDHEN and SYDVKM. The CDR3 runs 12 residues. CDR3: CGTGQGPYEQYF. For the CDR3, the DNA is TGTGGGACCGGGCAGGGGCCATACGAGCAGTACTTC.

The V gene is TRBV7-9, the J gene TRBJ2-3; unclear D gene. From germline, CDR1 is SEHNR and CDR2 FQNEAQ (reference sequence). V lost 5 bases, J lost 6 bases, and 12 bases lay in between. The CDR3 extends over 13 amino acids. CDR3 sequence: CASSLGPYDTQYF. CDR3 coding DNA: TGTGCCAGCAGCCTCGGCCCTTATGATACGCAGTATTTT.

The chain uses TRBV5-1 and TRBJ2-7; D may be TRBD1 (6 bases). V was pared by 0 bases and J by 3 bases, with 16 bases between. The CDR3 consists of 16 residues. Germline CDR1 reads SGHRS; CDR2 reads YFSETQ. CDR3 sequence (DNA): TGCGCCAGCAGCTTGGAAGGGCAGAGAGGGGGCTACGAGCAGTACTTC. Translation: CASSLEGQRGGYEQYF.

In DNA, the CDR3 is TGTGCCAGCAGATCGGGGTGGGAGCAGTACTTC. Translation: CASRSGWEQYF. The chain couples TRBV6-1 to TRBJ2-7, with TRBD2 as a possible D gene (5 bases). The CDR3 has 11 amino acids. Trimming stripped 6 bases from V and 7 bases from J, with 10 bases between. Germline CDR1 is MNHNS and CDR2 is SASEGT.

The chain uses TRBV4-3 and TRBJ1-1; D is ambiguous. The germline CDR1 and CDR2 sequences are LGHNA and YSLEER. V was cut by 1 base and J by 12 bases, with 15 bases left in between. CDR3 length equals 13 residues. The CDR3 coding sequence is TGCGCCAGCAGCCAAGTCGGAGGGATCTTAACTTTCTTT. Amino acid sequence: CASSQVGGILTFF.

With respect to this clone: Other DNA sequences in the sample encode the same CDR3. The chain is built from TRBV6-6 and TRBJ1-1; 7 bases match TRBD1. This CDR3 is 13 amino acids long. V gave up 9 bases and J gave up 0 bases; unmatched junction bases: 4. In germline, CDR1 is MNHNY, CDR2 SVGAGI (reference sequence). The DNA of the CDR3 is TGTGCCAGTCTAACAGGGGTGAACACTGAAGCTTTCTTT. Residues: CASLTGVNTEAFF.

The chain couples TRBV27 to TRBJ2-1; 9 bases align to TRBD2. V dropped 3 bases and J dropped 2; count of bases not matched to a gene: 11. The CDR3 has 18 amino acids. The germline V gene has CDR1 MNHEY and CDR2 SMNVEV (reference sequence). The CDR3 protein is CASSFSYSGGRAYNEQFF. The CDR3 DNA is TGTGCCAGCAGTTTCTCATATAGTGGCGGGAGGGCCTACAATGAGCAGTTCTTC.